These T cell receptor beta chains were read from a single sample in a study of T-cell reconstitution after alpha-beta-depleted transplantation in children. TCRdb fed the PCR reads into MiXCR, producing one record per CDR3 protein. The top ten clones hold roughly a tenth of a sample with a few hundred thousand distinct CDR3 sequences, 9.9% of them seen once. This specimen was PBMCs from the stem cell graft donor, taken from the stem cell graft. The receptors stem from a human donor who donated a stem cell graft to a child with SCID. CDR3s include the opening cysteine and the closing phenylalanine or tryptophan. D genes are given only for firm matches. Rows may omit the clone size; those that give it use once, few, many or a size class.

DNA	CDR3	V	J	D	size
TGCGCCAGCAGCCAACTTGGACAGGGGGATTCACCCCTCCACTTT	CASSQLGQGDSPLHF	TRBV4-1	TRBJ1-6	TRBD1	few
TGTGCCAGCAAAATGACTAGCGGTGAAGAGACCCAGTACTTC	CASKMTSGEETQYF	TRBV7-8	TRBJ2-5	TRBD2	.
TGTGCCATCAGCCATACCTCCGGGACAGGGGGCGAGCAGTACTTC	CAISHTSGTGGEQYF	TRBV10-3	TRBJ2-7	TRBD1	.
TGTGCCAGCAGTAAACGGGGCCCTTACGAGCAGTACTTC	CASSKRGPYEQYF	TRBV7-8	TRBJ2-7	.	few
TGTGCCAGCAGTTCGGCAGGGGAACTTTCACCCCTCCACTTT	CASSSAGELSPLHF	TRBV27	TRBJ1-6	.	few
TGTGCCAGCAGCAAACACTGGTCGACCCAGTACTTC	CASSKHWSTQYF	TRBV14	TRBJ2-5	.	.
TGTGCCAGCAGAGCCTCGGGGGGGGATCAGCCCCAGCATTTT	CASRASGGDQPQHF	TRBV6-1	TRBJ1-5	.	few
TGTGCCAGCATCCTACAGGGCATCGTCAATGAGCAGTTCTTC	CASILQGIVNEQFF	TRBV2	TRBJ2-1	.	few
TGTGCCAGCAGTTCAAGGACAGCTAGCACAGATACGCAGTATTTT	CASSSRTASTDTQYF	TRBV27	TRBJ2-3	.	few
TGTGCCAGCAGTCCACACGGACTAGCGGGGGACGACAAGCAGTTCTTC	CASSPHGLAGDDKQFF	TRBV12-3/TRBV12-4	TRBJ2-1	TRBD2	.
TGTGCCAGCAGCCGTACCGGGACAGGGAGTTATGAGCAGTACTTC	CASSRTGTGSYEQYF	TRBV13	TRBJ2-7	TRBD1	few
TGTGCCACCAGCAGAGACGGGGGGGTAGATACGCAGTATTTT	CATSRDGGVDTQYF	TRBV15	TRBJ2-3	TRBD2	many
TGTGCCAGTAGCTCTTTTAGGGACGAGCAGTACTTC	CASSSFRDEQYF	TRBV19	TRBJ2-7	.	few
TGTGCCAGCAGCGATGGACAGTTTTATAATTCACCCCTCCACTTT	CASSDGQFYNSPLHF	TRBV12-3/TRBV12-4	TRBJ1-6	.	.
TGTGCCAGCAGCCTTAGACAGGGGCTAGGCACAGATACGCAGTATTTT	CASSLRQGLGTDTQYF	TRBV9	TRBJ2-3	TRBD1	.
TGTGCCAGCAGCGTAGGCGGGTCCCGCACAGATACGCAGTATTTT	CASSVGGSRTDTQYF	TRBV9	TRBJ2-3	.	.
TGTGCCAGCAGCCCAGGACCGGGTCGGGGGGGTAACAATGAGCAGTTCTTC	CASSPGPGRGGNNEQFF	TRBV3-1	TRBJ2-1	TRBD2	.
TGCGGAGCCTGGGACAATGAGCAGTTCTTC	CGAWDNEQFF	TRBV29-1	TRBJ2-1	.	many